This T cell receptor beta chain was recovered during a study of T-cell reconstitution after alpha-beta-depleted transplantation in children. Unique molecular identifiers featured in how the TCRbeta library was prepared. TCRdb reprocessed the PCR reads with MiXCR, giving one entry per CDR3 protein. The table includes roughly 490,000 distinct CDR3 sequences, around 10% detected once. The CDR3 runs to 13 residues. V was clipped by 3 bases and J by 2 bases, with 7 bases between them. This receptor was obtained from a female patient aged 2 to 10 who had a stem cell transplant for aplastic anemia, so the T cells may come from the graft donor. This rearrangement joins TRBV12-3 or TRBV12-4 to TRBJ2-5; D gene uncertain. The source material was PBMCs, mostly from graft donor cells, sampled 180 days after TCRalphabeta/CD19-depleted stem cell transplant. The CDR3 sequence: CASSFWQQETQYF. CDR3 in DNA: TGTGCCAGCAGTTTTTGGCAGCAAGAGACCCAGTACTTC.